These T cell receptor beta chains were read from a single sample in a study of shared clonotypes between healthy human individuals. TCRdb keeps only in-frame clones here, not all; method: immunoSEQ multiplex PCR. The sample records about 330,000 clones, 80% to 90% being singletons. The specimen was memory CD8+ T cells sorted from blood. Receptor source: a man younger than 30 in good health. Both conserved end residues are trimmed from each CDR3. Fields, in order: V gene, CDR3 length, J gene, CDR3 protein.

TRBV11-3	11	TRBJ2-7	ASSLSYSYEQY
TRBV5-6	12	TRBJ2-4	ASSRRLADRIQY
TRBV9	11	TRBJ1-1	ASSVGTNTEAF
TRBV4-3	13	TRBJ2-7	ASSQVWDGAYEQY
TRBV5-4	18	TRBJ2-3	ASSYNLPLRQGSRTDTQY
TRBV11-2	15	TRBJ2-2	ASSLNGQGANTGELF
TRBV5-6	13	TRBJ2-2	ASSRRGWAPGELF
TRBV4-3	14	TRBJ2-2	ASSRLQGAPAGELF
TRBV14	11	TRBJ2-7	ASSQSPPGEQY
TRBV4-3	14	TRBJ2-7	ASSQELWTETYEQY
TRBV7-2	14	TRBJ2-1	ASSWSPRNSYNEQF
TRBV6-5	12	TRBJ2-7	ASSYGQGGYEQY
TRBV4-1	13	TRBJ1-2	ASSQVQGANYGYT
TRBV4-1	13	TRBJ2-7	ASSQGRPISLEQY
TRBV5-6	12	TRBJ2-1	ASSPTGLAGEQF
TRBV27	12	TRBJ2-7	ASSFAGRAYEQY
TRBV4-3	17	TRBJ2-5	ASSPVLGMRGAVQETQY
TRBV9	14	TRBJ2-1	ASSTRGTSGRNEQF